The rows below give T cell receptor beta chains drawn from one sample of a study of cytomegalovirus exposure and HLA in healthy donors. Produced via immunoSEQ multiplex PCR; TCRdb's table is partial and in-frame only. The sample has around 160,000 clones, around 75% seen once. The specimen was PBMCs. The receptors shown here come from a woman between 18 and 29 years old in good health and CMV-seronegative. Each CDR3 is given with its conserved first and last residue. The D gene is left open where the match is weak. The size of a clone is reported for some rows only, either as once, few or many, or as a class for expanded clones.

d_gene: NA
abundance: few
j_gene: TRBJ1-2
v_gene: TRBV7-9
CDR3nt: TGTGCCAGCAGCTTCGTAGGGGATGGCTACACCTTC
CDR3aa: CASSFVGDGYTF

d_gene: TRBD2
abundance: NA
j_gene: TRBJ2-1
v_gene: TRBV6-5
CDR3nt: TGTGCCAGCAGCCATGGACTAGCGGGCTACAATGAGCAGTTCTTC
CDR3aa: CASSHGLAGYNEQFF

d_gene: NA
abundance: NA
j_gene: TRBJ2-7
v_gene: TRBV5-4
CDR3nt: TGTGCCAGCAGCTTGGACAGCCCCTCCTACGAGCAGTACTTC
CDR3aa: CASSLDSPSYEQYF

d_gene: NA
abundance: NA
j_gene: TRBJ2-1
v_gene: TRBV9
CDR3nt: TGTGCCAGCAGCGTTGGACTGGAAAATGAGCAGTTCTTC
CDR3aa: CASSVGLENEQFF

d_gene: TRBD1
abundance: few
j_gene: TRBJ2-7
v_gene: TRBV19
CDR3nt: TGTGCCAGTAGTACCCGGGGACAGGGGAGGACCTACGAGCAGTACTTC
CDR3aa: CASSTRGQGRTYEQYF

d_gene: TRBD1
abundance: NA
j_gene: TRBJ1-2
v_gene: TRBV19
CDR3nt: TGTGCCAGTACCGACAGGGTCCGTATCAGATCCTATGGCTACACCTTC
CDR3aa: CASTDRVRIRSYGYTF

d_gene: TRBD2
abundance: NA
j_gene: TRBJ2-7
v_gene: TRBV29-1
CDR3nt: TGCAGCGTTGAAAGCGGGGCTTCCTACGAGCAGTACTTC
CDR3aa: CSVESGASYEQYF

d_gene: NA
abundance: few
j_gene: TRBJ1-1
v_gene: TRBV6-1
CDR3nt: TGTGCCAGCGGATTCGGGAGCGGCACTGAAGCTTTCTTT
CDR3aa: CASGFGSGTEAFF

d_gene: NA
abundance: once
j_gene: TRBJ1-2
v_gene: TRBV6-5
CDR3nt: TGTGCCACGAGCAGTGGTCAGGGCGTATATGGCTACACCTTC
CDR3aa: CATSSGQGVYGYTF

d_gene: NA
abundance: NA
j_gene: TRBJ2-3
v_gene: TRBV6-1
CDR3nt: TGTGCCAGCGGGGGGGCCAGCACAGATACGCAGTATTTT
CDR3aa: CASGGASTDTQYF

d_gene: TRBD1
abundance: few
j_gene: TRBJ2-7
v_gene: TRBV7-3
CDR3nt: TGTGCCAGCAGCCGGGACAGGGGGTACGAGCAGTACTTC
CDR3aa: CASSRDRGYEQYF

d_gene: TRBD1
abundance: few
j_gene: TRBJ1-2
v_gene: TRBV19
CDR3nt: TGTGCCATCCGCAGGGGGCTTGGCGGCTACACCTTC
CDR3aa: CAIRRGLGGYTF

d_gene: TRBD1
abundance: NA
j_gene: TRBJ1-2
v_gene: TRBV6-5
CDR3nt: TGTGCCAGCAGTTACCGGGACAGGGGAGATGGCTACACCTTC
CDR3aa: CASSYRDRGDGYTF

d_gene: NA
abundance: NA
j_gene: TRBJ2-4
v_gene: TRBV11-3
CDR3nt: TGTGCCAGCAGCTCCAGCGCGGACAGTCGCATTCAGTACTTC
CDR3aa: CASSSSADSRIQYF

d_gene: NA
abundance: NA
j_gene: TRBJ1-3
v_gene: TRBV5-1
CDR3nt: TGCGCCAGCAGCTGGACTCCAGGAAACACCATATATTTT
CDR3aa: CASSWTPGNTIYF

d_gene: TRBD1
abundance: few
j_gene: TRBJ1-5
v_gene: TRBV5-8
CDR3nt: TGTGCCAGCAGCTTGGGGGACAGGGGCAATCAGCCCCAGCATTTT
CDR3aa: CASSLGDRGNQPQHF

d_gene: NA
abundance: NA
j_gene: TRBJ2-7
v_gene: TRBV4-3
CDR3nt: TGCGCCAGCAGCCAAGGGGGCCGGGCCTACGAGCAGTACTTC
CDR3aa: CASSQGGRAYEQYF

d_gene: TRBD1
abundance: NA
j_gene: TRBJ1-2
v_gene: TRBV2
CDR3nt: TGTGCCAGCAGAACGGGACAGGGAGCTAACTATGGCTACACCTTC
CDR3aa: CASRTGQGANYGYTF

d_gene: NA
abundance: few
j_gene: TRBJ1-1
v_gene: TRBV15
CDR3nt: TGTGCCACCAGCAGCACAGGGAACACTGAAGCTTTCTTT
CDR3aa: CATSSTGNTEAFF

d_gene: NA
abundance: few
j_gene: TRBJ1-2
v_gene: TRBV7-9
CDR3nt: TGTGCCAGCAGCTTAGTAGGGGGTGAGGGTAGCCCTAACTATGGCTACACCTTC
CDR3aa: CASSLVGGEGSPNYGYTF

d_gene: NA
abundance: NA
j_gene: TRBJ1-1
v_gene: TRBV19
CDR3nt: TGTGCCAGTAGTATTTGGGGGGGCGAAGCTTTCTTT
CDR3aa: CASSIWGGEAFF

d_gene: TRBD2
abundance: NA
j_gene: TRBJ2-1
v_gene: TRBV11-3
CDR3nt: TGTGCCAGCAGCACGGGACTAGCGGCCGATGAGCAGTTCTTC
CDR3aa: CASSTGLAADEQFF

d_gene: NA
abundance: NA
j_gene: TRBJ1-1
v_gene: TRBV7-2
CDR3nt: TGTGCCAGCAGCCCCCCTTGGGGCTATCAGGGTATGAACACTGAAGCTTTCTTT
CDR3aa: CASSPPWGYQGMNTEAFF

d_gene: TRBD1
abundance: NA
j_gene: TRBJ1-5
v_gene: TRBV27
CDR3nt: TGTGCCAGCAGTTTAAGGGATCCGGGACAGAGCAATCAGCCCCAGCATTTT
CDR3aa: CASSLRDPGQSNQPQHF

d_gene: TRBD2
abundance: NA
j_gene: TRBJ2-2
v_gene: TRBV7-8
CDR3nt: TGTGCCAGCAGCCCTCTAGCGGGAGTGGTGACCGGGGAGCTGTTTTTT
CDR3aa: CASSPLAGVVTGELFF

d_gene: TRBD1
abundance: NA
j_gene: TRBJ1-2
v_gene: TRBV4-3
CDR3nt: TGCGCCAGCAGCCAGTCTTCCGGGACAGGGGGCAACTATGGCTACACCTTC
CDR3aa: CASSQSSGTGGNYGYTF

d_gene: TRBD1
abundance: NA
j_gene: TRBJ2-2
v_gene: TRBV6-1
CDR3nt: TGTGCCAGCAGCCCGGGGACAGGGGACACCGGGGAGCTGTTTTTT
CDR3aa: CASSPGTGDTGELFF

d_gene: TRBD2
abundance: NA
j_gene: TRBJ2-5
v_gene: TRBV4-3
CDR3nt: TGCGCCAGCAGCCCAGAGCGGGGGAAGGAGACCCAGTACTTC
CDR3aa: CASSPERGKETQYF

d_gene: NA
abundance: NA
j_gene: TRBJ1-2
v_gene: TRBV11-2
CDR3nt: TGTGCCAGCAGCTTAGCGGGCTATGGCTACACCTTC
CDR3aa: CASSLAGYGYTF

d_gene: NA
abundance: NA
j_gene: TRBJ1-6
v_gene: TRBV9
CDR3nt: TGTGCCAGCAGCGTAGCGGGCAGGGTCCCGGATTCACCCCTCCACTTT
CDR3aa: CASSVAGRVPDSPLHF

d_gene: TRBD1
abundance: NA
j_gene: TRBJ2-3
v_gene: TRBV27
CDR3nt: TGTGCCAGCAGTCTAAAGGACAGGTTCACAGATACGCAGTATTTT
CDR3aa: CASSLKDRFTDTQYF

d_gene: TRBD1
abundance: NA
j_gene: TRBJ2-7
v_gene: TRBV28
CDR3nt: TGTGCCAGCAGTTTAGCCGGGACAGGGGAGTCCTACGAGCAGTACTTC
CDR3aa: CASSLAGTGESYEQYF

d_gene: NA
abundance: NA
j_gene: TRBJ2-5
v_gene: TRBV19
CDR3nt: TGTGCCAGTAGTATGTCGAGGTGGAAAGAGACCCAGTACTTC
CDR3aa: CASSMSRWKETQYF

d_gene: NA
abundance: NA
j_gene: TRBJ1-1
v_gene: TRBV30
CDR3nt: TGTGTCTGGAGTGTTGACAGGTCCGCTGAAGCTTTCTTT
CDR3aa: CVWSVDRSAEAFF

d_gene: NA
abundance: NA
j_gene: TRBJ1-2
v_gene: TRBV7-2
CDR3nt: TGTGCCAGCAGCTCCCTGGAGAGGTCAGATGGCTACACCTTC
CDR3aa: CASSSLERSDGYTF

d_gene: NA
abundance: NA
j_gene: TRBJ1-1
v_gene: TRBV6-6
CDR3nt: TGTGCCAGCAGAAAAGCGAACACTGAAGCTTTCTTT
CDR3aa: CASRKANTEAFF

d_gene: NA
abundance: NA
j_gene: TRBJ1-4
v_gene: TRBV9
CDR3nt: TGTGCCAGCAGCGTAGAGGACGTCGGTAGCGGAAAACTGTTTTTT
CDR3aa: CASSVEDVGSGKLFF